This T cell receptor (beta chain) was obtained from a study of Graves' ophthalmopathy and Graves' hyperthyroidism. This CDR3 spans 13 amino acids. The V end lost 4 bases, the J end lost 4 bases, and 12 bases lay between the germline ends. The germline gives CDR1 DFQATT, CDR2 SNEGSKA (reference sequence). This clonotype was found a few times. Amplification of TCR beta CDR3 regions used RNA transcripts. The first-round RT-PCR employed HTBI primers together with the Qiagen OneStep RT-PCR kit. A multiplex PCR was then performed as the second round. TCRdb independently ran MiXCR on the multiplex PCR reads; one entry per CDR3 protein. This table holds 500,000 to 600,000 distinct CDR3 sequences, just under 40% found once.

The sequencing input was peripheral blood or thyroid tissue (not recorded which). The chain is built from TRBV20-1 and TRBJ2-3, with D possibly matching TRBD2 (7 bases). The sequence was obtained from an adult man with Graves' hyperthyroidism. As DNA, the CDR3 is TGCAGTGCTACCGGGGGGCTTGCAGATACGCAGTATTTT. This codes for CSATGGLADTQYF.